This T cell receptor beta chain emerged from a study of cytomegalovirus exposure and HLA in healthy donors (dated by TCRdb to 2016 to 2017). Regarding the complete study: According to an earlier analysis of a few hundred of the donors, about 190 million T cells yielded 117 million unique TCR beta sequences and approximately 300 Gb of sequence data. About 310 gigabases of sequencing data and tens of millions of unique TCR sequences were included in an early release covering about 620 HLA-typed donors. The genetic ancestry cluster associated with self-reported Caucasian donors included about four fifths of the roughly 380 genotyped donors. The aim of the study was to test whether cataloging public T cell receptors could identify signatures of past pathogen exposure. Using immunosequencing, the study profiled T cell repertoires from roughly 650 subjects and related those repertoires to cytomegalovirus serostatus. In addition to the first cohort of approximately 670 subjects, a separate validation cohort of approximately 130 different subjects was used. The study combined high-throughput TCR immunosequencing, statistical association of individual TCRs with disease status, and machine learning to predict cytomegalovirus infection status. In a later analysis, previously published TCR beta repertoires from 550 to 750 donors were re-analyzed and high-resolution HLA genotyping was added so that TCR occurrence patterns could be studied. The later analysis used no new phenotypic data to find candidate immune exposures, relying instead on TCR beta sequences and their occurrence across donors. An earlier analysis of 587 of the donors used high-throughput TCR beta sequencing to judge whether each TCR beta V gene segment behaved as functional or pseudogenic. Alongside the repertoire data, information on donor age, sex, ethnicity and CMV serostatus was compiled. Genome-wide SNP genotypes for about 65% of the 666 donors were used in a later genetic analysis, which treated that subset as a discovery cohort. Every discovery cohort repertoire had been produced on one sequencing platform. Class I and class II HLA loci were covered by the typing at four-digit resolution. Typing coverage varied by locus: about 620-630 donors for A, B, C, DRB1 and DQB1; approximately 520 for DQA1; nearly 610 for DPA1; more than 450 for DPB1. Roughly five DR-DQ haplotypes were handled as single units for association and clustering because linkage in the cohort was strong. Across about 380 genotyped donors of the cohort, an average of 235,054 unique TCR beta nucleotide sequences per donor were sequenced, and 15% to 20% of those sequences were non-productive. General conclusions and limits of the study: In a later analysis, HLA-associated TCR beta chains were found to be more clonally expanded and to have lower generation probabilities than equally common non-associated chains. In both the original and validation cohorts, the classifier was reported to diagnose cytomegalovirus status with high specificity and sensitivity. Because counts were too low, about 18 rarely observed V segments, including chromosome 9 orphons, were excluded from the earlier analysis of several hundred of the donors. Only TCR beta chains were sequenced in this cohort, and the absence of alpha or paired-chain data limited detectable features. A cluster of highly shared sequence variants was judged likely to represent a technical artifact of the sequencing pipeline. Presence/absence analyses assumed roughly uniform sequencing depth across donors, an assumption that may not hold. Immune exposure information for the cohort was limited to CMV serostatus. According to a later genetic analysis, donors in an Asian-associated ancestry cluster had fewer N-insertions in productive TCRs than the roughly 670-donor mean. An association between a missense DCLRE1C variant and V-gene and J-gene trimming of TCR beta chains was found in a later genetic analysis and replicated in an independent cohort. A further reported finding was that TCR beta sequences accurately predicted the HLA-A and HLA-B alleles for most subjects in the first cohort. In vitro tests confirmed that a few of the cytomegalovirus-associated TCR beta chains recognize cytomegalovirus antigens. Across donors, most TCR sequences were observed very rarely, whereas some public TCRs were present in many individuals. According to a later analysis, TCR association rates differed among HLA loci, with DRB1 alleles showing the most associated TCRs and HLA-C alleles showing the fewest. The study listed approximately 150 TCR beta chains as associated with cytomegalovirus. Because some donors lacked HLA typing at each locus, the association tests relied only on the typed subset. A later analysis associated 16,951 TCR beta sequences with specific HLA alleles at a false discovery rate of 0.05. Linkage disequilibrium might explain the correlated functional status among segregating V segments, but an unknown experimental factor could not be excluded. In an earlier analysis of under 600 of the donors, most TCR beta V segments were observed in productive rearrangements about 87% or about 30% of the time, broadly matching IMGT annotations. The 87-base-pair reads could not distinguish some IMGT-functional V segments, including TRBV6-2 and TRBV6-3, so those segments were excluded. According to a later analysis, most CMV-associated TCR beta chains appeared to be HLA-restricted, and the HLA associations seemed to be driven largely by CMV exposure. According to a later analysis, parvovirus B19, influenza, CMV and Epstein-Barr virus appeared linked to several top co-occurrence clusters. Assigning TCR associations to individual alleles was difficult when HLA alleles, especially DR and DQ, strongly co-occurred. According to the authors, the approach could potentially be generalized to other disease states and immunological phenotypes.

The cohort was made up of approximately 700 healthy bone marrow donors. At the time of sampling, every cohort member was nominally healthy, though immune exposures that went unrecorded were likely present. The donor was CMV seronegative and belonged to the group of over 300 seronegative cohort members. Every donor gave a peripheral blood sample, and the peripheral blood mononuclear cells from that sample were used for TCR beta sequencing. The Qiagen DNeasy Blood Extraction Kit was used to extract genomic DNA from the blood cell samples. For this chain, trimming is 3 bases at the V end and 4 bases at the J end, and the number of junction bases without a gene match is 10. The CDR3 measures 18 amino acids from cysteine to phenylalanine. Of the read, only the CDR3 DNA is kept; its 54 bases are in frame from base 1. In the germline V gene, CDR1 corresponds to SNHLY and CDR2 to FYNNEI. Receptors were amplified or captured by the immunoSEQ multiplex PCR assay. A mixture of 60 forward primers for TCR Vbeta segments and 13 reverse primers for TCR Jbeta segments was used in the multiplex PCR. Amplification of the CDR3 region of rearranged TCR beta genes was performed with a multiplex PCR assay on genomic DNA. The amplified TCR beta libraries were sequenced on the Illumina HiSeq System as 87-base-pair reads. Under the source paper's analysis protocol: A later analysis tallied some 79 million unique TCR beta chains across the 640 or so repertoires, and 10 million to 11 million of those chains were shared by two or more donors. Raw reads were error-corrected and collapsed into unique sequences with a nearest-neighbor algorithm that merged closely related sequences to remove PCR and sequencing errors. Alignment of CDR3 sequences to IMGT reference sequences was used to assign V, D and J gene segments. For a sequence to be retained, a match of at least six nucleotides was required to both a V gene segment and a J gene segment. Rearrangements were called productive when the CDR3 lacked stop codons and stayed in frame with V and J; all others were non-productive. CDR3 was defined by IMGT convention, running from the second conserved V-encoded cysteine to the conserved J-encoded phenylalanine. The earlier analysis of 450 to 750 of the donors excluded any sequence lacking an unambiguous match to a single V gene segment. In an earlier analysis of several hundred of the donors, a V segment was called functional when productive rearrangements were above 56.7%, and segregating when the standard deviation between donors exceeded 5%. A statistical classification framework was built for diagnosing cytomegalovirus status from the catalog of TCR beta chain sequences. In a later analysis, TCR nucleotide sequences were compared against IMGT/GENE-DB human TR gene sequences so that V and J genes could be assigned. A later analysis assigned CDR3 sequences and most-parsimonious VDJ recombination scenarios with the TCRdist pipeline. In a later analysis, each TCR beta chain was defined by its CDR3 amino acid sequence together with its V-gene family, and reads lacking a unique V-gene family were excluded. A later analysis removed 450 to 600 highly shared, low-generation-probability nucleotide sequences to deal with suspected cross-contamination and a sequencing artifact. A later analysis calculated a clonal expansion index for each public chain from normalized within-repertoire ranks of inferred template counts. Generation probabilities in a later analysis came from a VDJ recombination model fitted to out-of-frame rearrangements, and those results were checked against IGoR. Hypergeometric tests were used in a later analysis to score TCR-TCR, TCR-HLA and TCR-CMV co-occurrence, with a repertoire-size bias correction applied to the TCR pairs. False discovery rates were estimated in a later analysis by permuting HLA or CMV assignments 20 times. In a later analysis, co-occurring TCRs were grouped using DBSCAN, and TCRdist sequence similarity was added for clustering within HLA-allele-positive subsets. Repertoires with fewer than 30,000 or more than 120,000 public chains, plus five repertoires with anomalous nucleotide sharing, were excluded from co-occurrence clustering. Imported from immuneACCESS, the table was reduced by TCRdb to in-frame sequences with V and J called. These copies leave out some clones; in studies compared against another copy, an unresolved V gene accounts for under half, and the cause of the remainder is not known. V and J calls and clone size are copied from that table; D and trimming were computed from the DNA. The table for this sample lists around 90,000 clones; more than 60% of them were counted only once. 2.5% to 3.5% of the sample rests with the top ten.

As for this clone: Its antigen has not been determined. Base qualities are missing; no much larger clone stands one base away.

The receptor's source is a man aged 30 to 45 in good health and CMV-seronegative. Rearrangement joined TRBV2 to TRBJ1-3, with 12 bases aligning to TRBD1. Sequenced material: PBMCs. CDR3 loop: CASSDTPGQGARGNTIYF. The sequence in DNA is TGTGCCAGCAGTGACACTCCGGGACAGGGGGCGAGAGGAAACACCATATATTTT.